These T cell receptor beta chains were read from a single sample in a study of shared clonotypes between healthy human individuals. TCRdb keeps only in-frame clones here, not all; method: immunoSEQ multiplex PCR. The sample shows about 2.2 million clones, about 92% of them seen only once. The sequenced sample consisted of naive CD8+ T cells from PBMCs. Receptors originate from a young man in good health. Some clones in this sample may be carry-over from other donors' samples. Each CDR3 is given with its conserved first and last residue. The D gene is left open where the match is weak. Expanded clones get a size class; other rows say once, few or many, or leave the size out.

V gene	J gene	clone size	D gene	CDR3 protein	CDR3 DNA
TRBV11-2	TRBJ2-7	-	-	CASSLIRDHYEQYF	TGTGCCAGCAGCTTAATCCGTGACCACTACGAGCAGTACTTC
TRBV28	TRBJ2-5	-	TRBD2	CASRTRLAGWGEETQYF	TGTGCCAGCAGGACAAGACTAGCGGGATGGGGAGAAGAGACCCAGTACTTC
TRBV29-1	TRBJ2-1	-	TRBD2	CSGVASGRFTYNEQFF	TGCAGCGGGGTGGCTAGCGGGAGGTTCACCTACAATGAGCAGTTCTTC
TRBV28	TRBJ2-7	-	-	CASSLRAYEQYF	TGTGCCAGCAGCCTCCGTGCCTACGAGCAGTACTTC
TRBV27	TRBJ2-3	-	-	CASTSAYTDTQYF	TGTGCCAGCACTAGCGCCTACACAGATACGCAGTATTTT
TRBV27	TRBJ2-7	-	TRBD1	CASSSQTGGQGDDEQYF	TGTGCCAGCAGTTCCCAGACCGGAGGACAGGGGGACGACGAGCAGTACTTC
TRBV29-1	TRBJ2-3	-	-	CSVEDTRTSDTQYF	TGCAGCGTTGAGGACACCAGGACATCAGATACGCAGTATTTT
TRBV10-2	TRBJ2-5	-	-	CASSQSGTGETQYF	TGCGCCAGCAGTCAATCCGGGACCGGAGAGACCCAGTACTTC
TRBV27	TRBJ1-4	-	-	CASSLGGHREKLFF	TGTGCCAGCAGTTTAGGGGGACACCGGGAAAAACTGTTTTTT
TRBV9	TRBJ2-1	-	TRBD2	CASSPPSGSSYNEQFF	TGTGCCAGCAGCCCCCCCAGCGGGAGCTCCTACAATGAGCAGTTCTTC
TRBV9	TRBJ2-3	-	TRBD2	CASSVGWGEAGGRTDTQYF	TGTGCCAGCAGCGTAGGTTGGGGGGAAGCGGGAGGTCGCACAGATACGCAGTATTTT
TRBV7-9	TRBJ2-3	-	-	CASSEPWVADTQYF	TGTGCCAGCAGCGAGCCGTGGGTCGCAGATACGCAGTATTTT
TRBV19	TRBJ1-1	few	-	CASSIFTGSTAFF	TGTGCCAGTAGTATATTCACAGGGTCCACAGCTTTCTTT
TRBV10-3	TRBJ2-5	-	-	CAISPGARETQYF	TGTGCCATCAGCCCGGGAGCGAGAGAGACCCAGTACTTC
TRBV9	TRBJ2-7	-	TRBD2	CASSLGRETAYEQYF	TGTGCCAGCAGCTTAGGGAGGGAAACCGCCTACGAGCAGTACTTC
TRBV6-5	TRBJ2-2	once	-	CASSYSRGTGELFF	TGTGCCAGCAGTTACTCGCGAGGAACCGGGGAGCTGTTTTTT
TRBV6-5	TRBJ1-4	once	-	CASSYARGFGGEKLFF	TGTGCCAGCAGTTACGCCAGAGGGTTCGGGGGGGAAAAACTGTTTTTT
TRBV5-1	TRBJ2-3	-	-	CASSHDDTDTQYF	TGCGCCAGCAGCCACGACGACACAGATACGCAGTATTTT
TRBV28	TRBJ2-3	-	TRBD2	CASSSPGEGPGTDTQYF	TGTGCCAGCAGTTCCCCGGGGGAGGGCCCAGGCACAGATACGCAGTATTTT
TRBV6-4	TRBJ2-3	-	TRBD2	CASSDSVAGGTDTQYF	TGTGCCAGCAGTGACTCGGTAGCGGGGGGCACAGATACGCAGTATTTT
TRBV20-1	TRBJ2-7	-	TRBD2	CSAREGSREIF	TGCAGTGCTAGAGAAGGCTCGCGGGAGATTTTC
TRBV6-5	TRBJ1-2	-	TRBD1	CASSPGRGGYYGYTF	TGTGCCAGCAGTCCCGGCAGAGGGGGCTACTATGGCTACACCTTC
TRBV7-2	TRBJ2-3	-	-	CASSLRASSTDTQYF	TGTGCCAGCAGCTTAAGGGCCAGTAGCACAGATACGCAGTATTTT
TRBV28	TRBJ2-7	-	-	CASSWGYEQYF	TGTGCCAGCTCCTGGGGGTACGAGCAGTACTTC
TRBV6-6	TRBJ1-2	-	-	CASSYWVGDYGYTF	TGTGCCAGCAGTTACTGGGTAGGAGACTATGGCTACACCTTC
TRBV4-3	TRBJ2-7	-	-	CASSQDSGNTYEQYF	TGCGCCAGCAGCCAGGACAGCGGGAATACCTACGAGCAGTACTTC
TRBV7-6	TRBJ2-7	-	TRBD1	CASSLRQGTGRKPYEQYF	TGTGCCAGCAGCTTGAGACAGGGGACAGGTCGAAAACCCTACGAGCAGTACTTC
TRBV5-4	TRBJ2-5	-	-	CASSTTETGFQETQYF	TGTGCCAGCAGCACGACCGAAACAGGGTTCCAAGAGACCCAGTACTTC
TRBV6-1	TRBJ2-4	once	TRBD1	CASSEAVTHGDSVIQYF	TGTGCCAGCAGTGAAGCGGTAACCCACGGGGACAGTGTGATTCAGTACTTC
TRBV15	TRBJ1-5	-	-	CATSRVGGLNQPQHF	TGTGCCACCAGCAGAGTTGGGGGACTTAATCAGCCCCAGCATTTT
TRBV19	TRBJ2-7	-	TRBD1	CASGDRGSYEQYF	TGTGCCAGCGGGGACAGGGGCTCCTACGAGCAGTACTTC
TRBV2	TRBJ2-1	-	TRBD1	CASSGQGYNEQFF	TGTGCCAGCAGTGGACAGGGTTACAATGAGCAGTTCTTC
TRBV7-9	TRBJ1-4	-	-	CASQTDTDNEKLFF	TGTGCCAGTCAAACGGACACCGATAATGAAAAACTGTTTTTT
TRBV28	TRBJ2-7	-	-	CASSFSDNSYEQYF	TGTGCCAGCAGTTTCTCAGATAACTCCTACGAGCAGTACTTC
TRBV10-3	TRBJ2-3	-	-	CATREMASRTDTQYF	TGTGCCACTCGGGAGATGGCGAGCCGCACAGATACGCAGTATTTT
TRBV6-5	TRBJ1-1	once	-	CASSYGTYNTEAFF	TGTGCCAGCAGTTACGGGACGTACAACACTGAAGCTTTCTTT
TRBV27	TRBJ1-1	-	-	CASSFGGVNTEAFF	TGTGCCAGCAGTTTCGGGGGGGTGAACACTGAAGCTTTCTTT
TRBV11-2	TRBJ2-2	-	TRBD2	CASSPRTSGMSNTGELFF	TGTGCCAGCAGCCCTAGGACTAGCGGGATGTCGAACACCGGGGAGCTGTTTTTT
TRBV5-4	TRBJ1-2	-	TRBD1	CASSLGDRAYYGYTF	TGTGCCAGCAGCTTGGGGGACAGGGCTTACTATGGCTACACCTTC
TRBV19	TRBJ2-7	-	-	CASSRGPVYEQYF	TGTGCCAGTAGTCGAGGACCCGTCTACGAGCAGTACTTC
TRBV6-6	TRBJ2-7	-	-	CASSYSSNSYEQYF	TGTGCCAGCAGTTACTCTTCGAACTCCTACGAGCAGTACTTC
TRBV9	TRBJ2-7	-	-	CASSQGAGGSYEQYF	TGTGCCAGCTCCCAGGGGGCGGGAGGCTCCTACGAGCAGTACTTC
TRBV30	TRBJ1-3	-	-	CAGTTGGGNTIYF	TGTGCCGGAACGACAGGAGGTGGAAACACCATATATTTT
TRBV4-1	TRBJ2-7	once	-	CASSQDHSAAREQYF	TGCGCCAGCAGCCAAGACCACTCGGCAGCCCGCGAGCAGTACTTC
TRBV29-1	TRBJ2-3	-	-	CSAQGAGALDTQYF	TGCAGCGCCCAGGGGGCGGGGGCCCTTGATACGCAGTATTTT